This T cell receptor beta chain was obtained from a study of response to subunit inactivated influenza vaccine. Overall study results and limits: Each seasonal influenza vaccination, the authors suggested, recruits few new T cells.

In its sample, this clonotype was seen a few times. Its cognate antigen is unknown. One entry per CDR3 protein results from TCRdb running MiXCR on the RT-PCR reads. The table records approximately 490,000 distinct CDR3 sequences, approximately 7.7% of them present only once. Germline loops: CDR1 SGHRS, CDR2 YFSETQ. The CDR3 loop spans 15 amino acids. Trimming removed 6 bases from V and 3 bases from J; junction bases left unmatched: 7. The sample here was PBMCs from blood, taken around 2 years after vaccination. The TCR was taken from a man aged 50 to 69 who received an inactivated influenza vaccine. The chain uses TRBV5-1 and TRBJ2-2; TRBD1 matches at 8 bases. CDR3 loop: CASNLRTGYTGELFF. The CDR3 DNA sequence: TGCGCCAGCAACCTACGGACAGGGTACACCGGGGAGCTGTTTTTT.